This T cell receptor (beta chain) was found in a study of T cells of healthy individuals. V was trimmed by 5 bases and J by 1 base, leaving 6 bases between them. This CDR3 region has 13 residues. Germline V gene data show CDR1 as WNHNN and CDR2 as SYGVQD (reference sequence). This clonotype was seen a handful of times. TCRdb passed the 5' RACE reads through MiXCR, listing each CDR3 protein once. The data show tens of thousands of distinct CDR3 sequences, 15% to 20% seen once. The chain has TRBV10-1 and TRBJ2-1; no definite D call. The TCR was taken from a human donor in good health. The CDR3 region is CASSTGSYNEQFF. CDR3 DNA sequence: TGCGCCAGCAGTACGGGTTCCTACAATGAGCAGTTCTTC.